A single sample gave rise to the 10 T cell receptor beta chains below, sequenced in a study of blood T cell repertoires in COVID-19. Libraries were prepared by immunoSEQ multiplex PCR; TCRdb keeps only in-frame clonotypes and omits some of them. The profile shows more than 35,000 clones, roughly 90% of them singletons. The specimen was peripheral blood. The receptors were sampled from a man between 65 and 85 years old with active COVID-19.

The V gene is TRBV7-8, the J gene TRBJ2-3; 9 bases align to TRBD2. The V gene's germline CDR1 is SGHVS and CDR2 FQNEAQ. The CDR3 runs to 16 residues. V trimming: 6 bases; J trimming: 1 base; junction bases outside the gene matches: 8. The CDR3 DNA is TGTGCCAGCAGTACACCGGGACTAGCTCGCACAGATACGCAGTATTTT. As protein: CASSTPGLARTDTQYF.

The chain recombines TRBV6-6 with TRBJ2-5; 9 bases line up with TRBD1. The length of the CDR3 is 14 residues. Germline CDR1 and CDR2: MNHNY and SVGAGI (reference sequence). The V and J ends lost 5 bases and 5 bases, in that order; junction bases with no gene match: 6. The CDR3 DNA is TGTGCCAGCAGTAAACAGGGGGCGAGGGAGACCCAGTACTTC. Translation: CASSKQGARETQYF.

The rearrangement uses TRBV11-3 and TRBJ2-1; 7 nucleotides match TRBD2. The V gene's germline CDR1 is SGHNT and CDR2 YENEEA. This CDR3 spans 12 amino acids. Trimming took 5 bases from V and 15 from J; bases not matched to a gene: 10. DNA for the CDR3: TGTGCCAGCAGCCCATCTAGCGGACGTCCGTTCTTC. Its translation: CASSPSSGRPFF. Full variable domain (missing parts from reference TRBV11-3 and TRBJ2-1): EAGVVQSPRYKIIEKKQPVAFWCNPISGHNTLYWYLQNLGQGPELLIRYENEEAVDDSQLPKDRFSAERLKGVDSTLKIQPAELGDSAVYLCASSPSSGRPFFGPGTRLTVL.

The chain carries TRBV28 and TRBJ2-3; TRBD2 agrees at 16 bases. CDR1 MDHEN and CDR2 SYDVKM come from the germline V gene. Trimming cost V 5 bases and J 4 bases; bases outside gene matches: 9. The CDR3 runs 18 residues. The CDR3 region is CASSNPGLAGGNADTQYF. The CDR3 DNA is TGTGCCAGCAGTAACCCGGGACTAGCGGGGGGGAATGCAGATACGCAGTATTTT.

This rearrangement joins TRBV4-3 to TRBJ1-1, with unresolved D. Trimming cost V 1 base and J 2 bases, with 11 bases left between them. CDR3 length: 15 residues. CDR1 LGHNA and CDR2 YSLEER come from the germline V gene. The DNA for the CDR3 is TGCGCCAGCAGCCAAGGGAGCTCGTACAACACTGAAGCTTTCTTT. Residues: CASSQGSSYNTEAFF.

The V gene is TRBV7-6, the J gene TRBJ2-1; D may be TRBD1 (5 bases). The length of the CDR3 is 13 residues. Trimming shortened V by 5 bases and J by 4 bases, and 9 bases separated the two germline ends. Germline V gene sequence: CDR1 SGHVS, CDR2 FNYEAQ. CDR3 loop: CASSRDSYNEQFF. The CDR3 DNA reads as TGTGCCAGCAGCCGTGACAGTTACAATGAGCAGTTCTTC.

The chain joins TRBV5-5 to TRBJ1-5; 7 bases agree with TRBD1. The CDR3 runs 13 residues. Looked up from germline, CDR1 is SGHKS and CDR2 is YYEKEE (reference sequence). With V trimmed by 4 bases and J by 9 bases, 7 bases remained unmatched. This CDR3 is CASSGGTDPPQHF. CDR3 DNA sequence: TGTGCCAGCAGCGGAGGGACAGACCCGCCCCAGCATTTT.

The chain recombines TRBV15 with TRBJ1-1; a possible D gene is TRBD1 (5 bases). The CDR3 is 15 amino acids. Trimming removed 0 bases from V and 5 bases from J, with 13 bases in between. Germline V lookup: CDR1 LNHNV, CDR2 YYDKDF (reference sequence). The CDR3 sequence: CATSRDYGGNTEAFF. The DNA of the CDR3 is TGTGCCACCAGCAGAGATTATGGGGGGAATACTGAAGCTTTCTTT.

Here the CDR3 reads CASSPGPGQGTEAFF. In DNA form, the CDR3 reads TGTGCCAGCTCACCAGGGCCGGGACAGGGCACTGAAGCTTTCTTT. The gene calls are TRBV18 and TRBJ1-1; TRBD1 matches 9 bases. Germline trimming cut 2 bases from V and 4 bases from J; bases unmatched to any gene: 5. CDR1 KGHSH and CDR2 LQKENI come from the germline V gene. The CDR3 covers 15 residues.

The rearrangement uses TRBV15 and TRBJ2-7; 9 positions agree with TRBD1. The CDR3 covers 14 residues. V lost 3 bases, J lost 2 bases, and 2 bases stayed unmatched. The germline CDR1 and CDR2 sequences are LNHNV and YYDKDF (reference sequence). This CDR3 is CATSRRQGAYEQYF. DNA for the CDR3: TGTGCCACCAGCAGGCGACAGGGGGCCTACGAGCAGTACTTC.